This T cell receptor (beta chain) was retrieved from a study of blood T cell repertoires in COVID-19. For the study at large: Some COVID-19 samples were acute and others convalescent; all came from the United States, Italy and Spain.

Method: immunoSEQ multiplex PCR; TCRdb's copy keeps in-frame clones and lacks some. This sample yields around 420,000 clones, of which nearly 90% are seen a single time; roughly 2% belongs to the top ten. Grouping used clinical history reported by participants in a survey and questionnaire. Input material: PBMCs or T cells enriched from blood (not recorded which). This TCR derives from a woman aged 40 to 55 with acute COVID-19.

The CDR3 nucleotides read TGTGCCAGCAGTTACTCGCCACAGTTGGAACTGTTTTTT. Amino acid sequence: CASSYSPQLELFF. The V gene is TRBV6-6, the J gene TRBJ1-4; D not certain. V lost 0 bases and J 12 bases, leaving 11 bases between the germline ends. CDR1 is MNHNY, CDR2 SVGAGI, per germline (reference sequence). The CDR3 contains 13 residues.